One and the same sample provided the 29 T cell receptor beta chains below, sequenced in a study of control samples from healthy donors and cancer patients (TCRdb year 2020). The method behind the library was the immunoSEQ multiplex PCR assay. Imported from immuneACCESS, the table was reduced by TCRdb to in-frame sequences with V and J called. These copies leave out some clones; in studies compared against another copy, an unresolved V gene accounts for under half, and the cause of the remainder is not known. The sample table contains around 160,000 clones; only one count was recorded for 93% of them. Clones ranked in the top ten supply roughly 5.5% of the sample. Source material: blood. The receptors were gathered from a man aged 18 to 29 in good health.

The rearrangement joins TRBV11-3 to TRBJ2-5; D remains unclear. The V and J ends lost 2 bases and 9 bases respectively, with 19 bases between them. Germline CDR1 is SGHNT and CDR2 is YENEEA. CDR3 length equals 15 residues. CDR3 bases: TGTGCCAGCAGCTTAAGTGGCAGGAATTGGGAACCCCAGTACTTC. Its translation: CASSLSGRNWEPQYF.

Only one count was recorded for this clone. The V gene is TRBV5-5, the J gene TRBJ1-4; D unresolved. The V gene's germline CDR1 is SGHKS and CDR2 YYEKEE (reference sequence). The CDR3 totals 16 residues. Trimming took 4 bases from V and 8 from J, leaving 21 bases between them. The CDR3 DNA is TGTGCCAGCAGCGAAACACGTGGGTCTAGAAGAGAAAAACTGTTTTTT. It codes for CASSETRGSRREKLFF.

This sequence joins TRBV27 and TRBJ2-1, with 8 bases identical to TRBD1. CDR1 is MNHEY, CDR2 SMNVEV, per germline (reference sequence). The V gene end was trimmed by 10 bases and the J gene end by 5 bases; junction bases not matched to a gene: 10. This CDR3 is 14 amino acids long. This chain's CDR3 is CATGPGQVHNEQFF. CDR3 bases: TGTGCCACCGGACCGGGACAGGTGCACAATGAGCAGTTCTTC.

This chain uses TRBV7-3 with TRBJ2-1, with 8 nucleotides matching TRBD2. CDR1 and CDR2 from the germline V gene are SGHTA and FQGTGA. The CDR3 contains 16 residues. V dropped 2 bases and J dropped 6; count of bases not matched to a gene: 9. In DNA form, the CDR3 reads TGTGCCAGCAGCTTACGAGCCGGGACTAGTGGCAATGAGCAGTTCTTC. Translating it yields CASSLRAGTSGNEQFF.

The chain links TRBV27 to TRBJ2-7; no definite D call. This CDR3 is built from 13 residues. V was pared by 4 bases and J by 6 bases, with 13 bases between. CDR1 is MNHEY, CDR2 SMNVEV, per germline (reference sequence). DNA for the CDR3: TGTGCCAGCAGTTACTTCCCCCTGGGCGAGCAGTACTTC. It encodes CASSYFPLGEQYF.

This clone was recorded only once. This chain uses TRBV4-1 with TRBJ2-4; D uncertain. Per germline, CDR1 MGHRA and CDR2 YSYEKL. V shed 2 bases and J shed 9 bases, with 29 bases lying between them. The CDR3 length is 19 residues. The CDR3 nucleotides read TGCGCCAGCAGCCAACCCACAGCCCCGGAAGCGAGAACCGGAAGCATTCAGTACTTC. Amino acids: CASSQPTAPEARTGSIQYF.

This clone has a handful of counts. The chain combines TRBV7-9 with TRBJ1-6, with D unclear. V was trimmed by 0 bases and J by 8 bases, leaving 5 bases between them. Germline V gene lookup returns CDR1 SEHNR and CDR2 FQNEAQ (reference sequence). The CDR3 spans 13 residues. In nucleotides, the CDR3 is TGTGCCAGCAGCTTAGCGCAGGATTCACCCCTCCACTTT. Encoded protein: CASSLAQDSPLHF.

The V and J genes are TRBV30 and TRBJ1-5; TRBD1 matches 7 bases. V lost 2 bases to trimming and J lost 7 bases; unmatched junction nucleotides: 8. There are 14 residues in the CDR3. CDR1 and CDR2 (germline): GTSNPN, SVGIG (reference sequence). The chain's CDR3 is CAWSQGLRGQPQHF. CDR3 DNA: TGTGCCTGGAGTCAAGGACTCAGGGGGCAGCCCCAGCATTTT.

The CDR3 nucleotides are TGTGCCAGCAGCTTGACTAGCGGGGGGGCCAGGAATGAGCAGTTCTTC. Amino acid sequence: CASSLTSGGARNEQFF. V usage is TRBV11-3 and J usage is TRBJ2-1, with 14 bases lining up with TRBD2. The junction had 5 bases not matched to a gene; V was cut back by 3 bases and J by 7 bases. This CDR3 contains 16 residues. From germline, CDR1 is SGHNT and CDR2 YENEEA. Variable domain in full (rest from reference TRBV11-3 and TRBJ2-1): EAGVVQSPRYKIIEKKQPVAFWCNPISGHNTLYWYLQNLGQGPELLIRYENEEAVDDSQLPKDRFSAERLKGVDSTLKIQPAELGDSAVYLCASSLTSGGARNEQFFGPGTRLTVL.

About this clone: The junction does not match germline at one end; this may be a read error. The chain has TRBV5-4 and TRBJ2-7; D gene unclear. Per the germline V gene, CDR1 is SGHNT and CDR2 is YYREEE (reference sequence). This CDR3 has 12 amino acids. The DNA for the CDR3 is TGTGCCAGCAGCTTGGGGTTGGACGATCAGTACTTC. This codes for CASSLGLDDQYF.

V is TRBV5-6 and J is TRBJ1-6; D ambiguous. Germline assignment: CDR1 SGHDT and CDR2 YYEEEE. The germline V and J ends were trimmed by 2 bases and 9 bases, with 6 bases remaining between them. This CDR3 region has 12 residues. CDR3 residues: CASSFGGSPLHF. In DNA, the CDR3 is TGTGCCAGCAGCTTCGGAGGTTCACCCCTCCACTTT.

The gene calls are TRBV6-5 and TRBJ2-1; D remains ambiguous. From germline, CDR1 is MNHEY and CDR2 SVGAGI. The CDR3 sequence is 16 residues long. V was pared by 2 bases and J by 0 bases, with 11 bases between. CDR3 in amino acids: CASSYSLGRSYNEQFF. Written as DNA, the CDR3 is TGTGCCAGCAGTTACAGCCTAGGACGCTCCTACAATGAGCAGTTCTTC.

The chain couples TRBV27 to TRBJ2-1; TRBD2 is a possible D gene (7 bases). Germline V gives CDR1 MNHEY, CDR2 SMNVEV (reference sequence). The CDR3 has 12 residues. Trimming left V 7 bases short and J 10 bases short, with 14 bases between. In DNA, the CDR3 is TGTGCCAGCACCAAAGGGGGGGAAGAGCAGTTCTTC. Protein sequence: CASTKGGEEQFF.

The rearrangement uses TRBV3-1 (or the pseudogene TRBV3-2) and TRBJ1-1; no reliable D call. The CDR3 is 13 amino acids. Germline V gene lookup returns CDR1 LGHDT and CDR2 YNNKEL (reference sequence). The V and J ends lost 4 bases and 10 bases respectively, with 16 bases between them. In DNA form, the CDR3 reads TGTGCCAGCAGCCGCCCGAGGGAAGAAGGAGCTTTCTTT. It translates to CASSRPREEGAFF.

The chain joins TRBV2 to TRBJ2-7, with 11 bases aligning to TRBD2. The CDR3 extends over 16 amino acids. The germline V gene encodes CDR1 SNHLY and CDR2 FYNNEI. V was clipped by 6 bases and J by 3 bases; unmatched bases: 10. In nucleotides, the CDR3 is TGTGCCAGCAGAGGACCTAGCGGGGGGTACGTCTACGAGCAGTACTTC. It translates to CASRGPSGGYVYEQYF.

J is TRBJ1-6 and V is TRBV28; 7 bases agree with TRBD1. CDR3 length: 14 residues. CDR1 MDHEN and CDR2 SYDVKM come from the germline V gene. V lost 10 bases and J lost 2; bases outside the gene matches: 5. The CDR3 nucleotides read TGTGCCACCAGCGGACAGGCCTATAATTCACCCCTCCACTTT. Amino acid sequence: CATSGQAYNSPLHF.

Here the CDR3 reads CASSDEGPRRDTIYF. CDR3 DNA sequence: TGTGCCAGCAGTGACGAGGGCCCAAGAAGGGACACCATATATTTT. The genes are TRBV6-1 and TRBJ1-3, with D hard to call. With 3 bases removed from V and 8 bases from J, the gap between germline ends came to 17 bases. CDR1 and CDR2 from the germline V gene are MNHNS and SASEGT. The CDR3 sequence is 15 residues long.

The J gene is TRBJ2-1, the V gene TRBV19; D gene ambiguous. V lost 3 bases and J 7 bases, leaving 10 bases between the germline ends. The germline V gene encodes CDR1 LNHDA and CDR2 SQIVND (reference sequence). CDR3 length: 13 amino acids. The CDR3 nucleotides are TGTGCCAGTAGTATGAAAGCTGGAAATGAGCAGTTCTTC. It specifies CASSMKAGNEQFF.

V and J are TRBV6-6 and TRBJ2-3, with 7 bases identical to TRBD2. The J segment lost 1 base and the V segment lost 8 bases, leaving 9 bases of the junction unmatched. The CDR3 contains 15 residues. The V gene's germline CDR1 is MNHNY and CDR2 SVGAGI (reference sequence). The DNA of the CDR3 is TGTGCCAGCGACCCTGCGGGGGAGCGCACAGATACGCAGTATTTT. Translated, it gives CASDPAGERTDTQYF.

This clone was detected ten times or more. The gene calls are TRBV6-5 and TRBJ2-7, with TRBD1 identical over 10 bases. CDR3 length: 15 amino acids. Losses at the gene ends were 6 bases for V and 6 bases for J; bases not matched to a gene: 11. The V gene's germline CDR1 is MNHEY and CDR2 SVGAGI. In nucleotides, the CDR3 is TGTGCCAGCAGGCAATCCGGGACAGGGGTTGGCGAGCAGTACTTC. Its protein product is CASRQSGTGVGEQYF.

The table lists this clone with a count of one. This rearrangement joins TRBV5-1 to TRBJ2-3; perhaps TRBD1 as D (5 bases). CDR3 length: 14 amino acids. The V end was cut by 0 bases, the J end by 2 bases, with 7 bases between. Germline V gene lookup returns CDR1 SGHRS and CDR2 YFSETQ. The CDR3 region is CASSLGGPTDTQYF. The CDR3 coding sequence is TGCGCCAGCAGCTTGGGGGGCCCCACAGATACGCAGTATTTT.

The V and J genes are TRBV5-4 and TRBJ2-5; 7 bases are shared with TRBD1. V lost 4 bases, J lost 1 base, and 4 bases stayed unmatched. Germline CDR1 SGHNT, CDR2 YYREEE (reference sequence). The CDR3 totals 14 residues. The CDR3 sequence: CASSPDRAQETQYF. Here the CDR3 DNA reads TGTGCCAGCAGCCCCGACAGGGCCCAAGAGACCCAGTACTTC.

The rearrangement joins TRBV18 to TRBJ2-5, with 7 bases lining up with TRBD1. Trimming at V came to 1 base and at J to 5 bases, leaving 16 bases not matched to a gene. The CDR3 is 18 residues long. CDR1 and CDR2 from the germline V gene are KGHSH and LQKENI. The CDR3 loop reads CASSPQALTGSPSETQYF. The CDR3 nucleotides read TGTGCCAGCTCACCACAAGCTTTGACAGGGTCACCAAGCGAGACCCAGTACTTC.

About this clone itself: One end of the junction varies from germline; a read error may be responsible. The same CDR3 is also encoded by other DNA sequences in this sample. This chain uses TRBV7-2 with TRBJ2-7; no clear D. Germline values: CDR1 SGHTA, CDR2 FQGNSA. The CDR3 extends over 14 amino acids. The CDR3 nucleotides read TGTGCCAGCAGTTTAGAGGTTGGACGGTACGAGCAGTACTTC. It yields the protein CASSLEVGRYEQYF.

The chain has TRBV7-6 and TRBJ2-7, with D perhaps matching TRBD2 (5 bases). The CDR3 length is 16 residues. CDR1 is SGHVS and CDR2 is FNYEAQ in the germline V gene. V lost 5 bases and J lost 2, with 19 bases in between. CDR3 amino acids: CASSPILGLKTYEQYF. CDR3 coding DNA: TGTGCCAGCAGCCCGATACTAGGACTGAAGACCTACGAGCAGTACTTC.

The rearrangement links TRBV29-1 to TRBJ2-2; 9 nucleotides match TRBD1. The CDR3 sequence is 14 residues long. The junction had 6 bases not matched to a gene; V was cut back by 7 bases and J by 3 bases. Germline V gives CDR1 SQVTM, CDR2 ANQGSEA. The CDR3 loop is CSGGTGRDTGELFF. The DNA for the CDR3 is TGCAGCGGAGGGACAGGGCGGGACACCGGGGAGCTGTTTTTT.

The DNA for the CDR3 is TGTGCCAGCACCCTACTGGGAGGTCAAGAGACCCAGTACTTC. Translating it yields CASTLLGGQETQYF. The rearrangement uses TRBV28 and TRBJ2-5; TRBD2 is a possible D gene (6 bases). Between the trimmed V and J ends, which lost 7 bases and 2 bases, there was a span of 14 bases. This CDR3 has 14 residues. Germline CDR1 MDHEN, CDR2 SYDVKM.

The genes are TRBV7-9 and TRBJ2-7; D call uncertain. Trimming took 5 bases from V and 5 from J, leaving 16 bases between them. The CDR3 contains 14 residues. CDR1 SEHNR and CDR2 FQNEAQ come from the germline V gene (reference sequence). For the CDR3, the DNA is TGTGCCAGCAGCCCTTCACCCGGGTACAACGAGCAGTACTTC. This encodes CASSPSPGYNEQYF.

This rearrangement joins TRBV12-3 or TRBV12-4 to TRBJ1-3; no definite D call. The CDR3 extends over 12 amino acids. The V gene lost 1 base and the J gene lost 3 bases, with 1 base spanning the gap. DNA for the CDR3: TGTGCCAGCAGTTTAGTTGGAAACACCATATATTTT. It specifies CASSLVGNTIYF.